Below are 23 T cell receptor beta chains sequenced from a single sample in a study of OX40 agonist ivuxolimab in advanced cancers. TCRdb keeps only in-frame clones here, not all; method: immunoSEQ multiplex PCR. The table has tens of thousands of clones, 82% seen once. The sequencing used CD4+ or CD8+ T cells sorted from blood, collected in a trial of the OX40 agonist ivuxolimab. Receptor source: an adult with an advanced solid tumor such as melanoma, head and neck, liver or kidney cancer.

This clone has more than one count but fewer than ten. The chain couples TRBV6-1 to TRBJ1-1; D is uncertain. CDR1 MNHNS and CDR2 SASEGT come from the germline V gene. V lost 1 base to trimming and J lost 5 bases, with 8 bases between them. The CDR3 has 13 residues. The CDR3 coding sequence is TGTGCCAGCAGTGAAGGTAGGCGGACTGAAGCTTTCTTT. Protein sequence: CASSEGRRTEAFF.

This clone turned up a few times. The chain combines TRBV7-8 with TRBJ2-1; 9 positions match TRBD1. V was clipped by 2 bases and J by 10 bases; unmatched bases: 12. From germline, CDR1 is SGHVS and CDR2 FQNEAQ. This CDR3 contains 16 residues. CDR3 nucleotides: TGTGCCAGCAGCTTACAGAGTGGACAGGGGTCGCGGGAGCAGTTCTTC. Translation gives CASSLQSGQGSREQFF.

The V gene is TRBV30, the J gene TRBJ1-1; D not resolved. This CDR3 comprises 13 residues. Germline V gene sequence: CDR1 GTSNPN, CDR2 SVGIG (reference sequence). Trimming left V 7 bases short and J 5 bases short, with 17 bases between. The CDR3 region has the DNA TGTGCCTTGCCCGGGGTAGGGCGGACTGAAGCTTTCTTT. The encoded protein is CALPGVGRTEAFF. Supplemented by reference TRBV30 and TRBJ1-1, the full variable domain reads SQTIHQWPATLVQPVGSPLSLECTVEGTSNPNLYWYRQAAGRGLQLLFYSVGIGQISSEVPQNLSASRPQDRQFILSSKKLLLSDSGFYLCALPGVGRTEAFFGQGTRLTVV.

The chain joins TRBV19 to TRBJ2-6, with TRBD1 matching over 7 bases. J lost 0 bases, V lost 7 bases, and 9 bases had no gene match. Germline lookup yields CDR1 LNHDA and CDR2 SQIVND (reference sequence). The CDR3 consists of 17 residues. The CDR3 DNA sequence: TGTGCCAGTACCCCCGAGGGGGCGATCTCTGGGGCCAACGTCCTGACTTTC. Protein sequence: CASTPEGAISGANVLTF.

The CDR3 here is CAISSGVGTDTQYF. CDR3 nucleotide sequence: TGTGCCATCTCTAGCGGGGTGGGCACAGATACGCAGTATTTT. The chain employs TRBV19 and TRBJ2-3, with 9 bases identical to TRBD2. The germline CDR1 and CDR2 sequences are LNHDA and SQIVND (reference sequence). Trimming cost V 10 bases and J 1 base; bases outside gene matches: 6. The CDR3 loop spans 14 amino acids.

The chain links TRBV7-6 to TRBJ2-7, with TRBD1 identical over 11 bases. Germline-derived CDR1 and CDR2 are SGHVS and FNYEAQ. CDR3 length: 14 amino acids. V shed 5 bases, J shed 4 bases, and the junction held 4 bases outside the gene matches. This CDR3 is CASSGGTGGYEQYF. The CDR3 DNA sequence: TGTGCCAGCAGCGGAGGGACAGGGGGGTACGAGCAGTACTTC.

V gene TRBV13 combines with J gene TRBJ1-1; D unresolved. The length of the CDR3 is 15 residues. V was trimmed by 1 base and J by 1 base, leaving 10 bases between them. CDR1 and CDR2 (germline): PRHDT, FYEKMQ (reference sequence). CDR3 nucleotide sequence: TGTGCCAGCAGCTTAGACCGAGGGTCGAACACTGAAGCTTTCTTT. Protein product: CASSLDRGSNTEAFF.

The chain has TRBV21-1 and TRBJ2-1; TRBD2, the table's D call, was not compared with the DNA. TRBV21-1 is reported as a pseudogene. The CDR3 loop spans 17 amino acids. CDR3 sequence reads: CASTCPVEDLPYNEQFF. CDR3 DNA: TGTGCCAGCACCTGCCCGGTGGAGGACCTCCCCTACAATGAGCAGTTCTTC.

The chain employs TRBV19 and TRBJ2-3; D perhaps matches TRBD2 (6 bases). This CDR3 comprises 14 residues. V gave up 1 base and J gave up 6 bases, with 11 bases separating them. Germline V gene sequence: CDR1 LNHDA, CDR2 SQIVND (reference sequence). CDR3 residues: CASSIGDSLDTQYF. The CDR3 DNA is TGTGCCAGTAGTATAGGGGACTCCCTGGATACGCAGTATTTT.

The chain carries TRBV27 and TRBJ2-7, with D possibly TRBD1 on 6 matching bases. The germline V gene has CDR1 MNHEY and CDR2 SMNVEV (reference sequence). This CDR3 region has 13 residues. V lost 0 bases to trimming and J lost 5 bases, with 8 bases between them. CDR3 bases: TGTGCCAGCAGTTTATCGGGGGCCCACGAGCAGTACTTC. This encodes CASSLSGAHEQYF.

This chain links TRBV11-1 with TRBJ2-1; 14 nucleotides align to TRBD2. V trimming: 5 bases; J trimming: 8 bases; junction bases outside the gene matches: 8. CDR3 length: 16 amino acids. Germline V lookup: CDR1 SGHAT, CDR2 FQDESV (reference sequence). CDR3 loop: CASSPRTSGRIYEQFF. The CDR3, as DNA: TGTGCCAGCAGCCCCAGGACTAGCGGGAGGATATATGAGCAGTTCTTC.

The sample holds a few counts of this clone. V is TRBV7-8 and J is TRBJ1-5; TRBD1 matches 9 bases. The CDR3 loop spans 14 amino acids. The germline V gene has CDR1 SGHVS and CDR2 FQNEAQ. Unmatched junction bases numbered 6, after V lost 5 bases and J lost 7 bases. CDR3 residues: CASSPDRGGQPQHF. CDR3 DNA sequence: TGTGCCAGCAGCCCGGACAGGGGCGGACAGCCCCAGCATTTT. The whole variable domain, remainder taken from reference TRBV7-8 and TRBJ1-5, is GAGVSQSPRYKVAKRGQDVALRCDPISGHVSLFWYQQALGQGPEFLTYFQNEAQLDKSGLPSDRFFAERPEGSVSTLKIQRTQQEDSAVYLCASSPDRGGQPQHFGDGTRLSIL.

The V gene is TRBV27, the J gene TRBJ2-7; D may match TRBD1 or TRBD2 (5 bases each). The length of the CDR3 is 14 residues. Germline lookup yields CDR1 MNHEY and CDR2 SMNVEV (reference sequence). V was pared by 0 bases and J by 7 bases, with 13 bases between. The CDR3 sequence: CASSLSSWGSEQYF. The CDR3 DNA follows: TGTGCCAGCAGTTTATCGAGCTGGGGGAGTGAGCAGTACTTC.

The rearrangement uses TRBV10-3 and TRBJ1-3; D gene unclear. V was pared by 7 bases and J by 0 bases, with 7 bases between. Germline V gene data show CDR1 as ENHRY and CDR2 as SYGVKD. The CDR3 is made up of 13 amino acids. Here the CDR3 DNA reads TGTGCCATCACCTCAGACTCTGGAAACACCATATATTTT. Translated, it gives CAITSDSGNTIYF.

This clone appeared a few times. The V gene is TRBV6-4, the J gene TRBJ1-2; D uncertain. V was trimmed by 4 bases and J by 5 bases, leaving 17 bases between them. CDR1 and CDR2 from the germline V gene are MRHNA and SNTAGT. CDR3 size: 15 residues. The CDR3 coding sequence is TGTGCCAGCAGTGCTAACAGTCTGAGCTCGTATGGCTACACCTTC. Its protein product is CASSANSLSSYGYTF.

This clone appeared a few times. This chain links TRBV7-2 with TRBJ2-3; 9 bases fit TRBD2. CDR1 SGHTA and CDR2 FQGNSA come from the germline V gene. This CDR3 comprises 16 residues. V lost 3 bases and J lost 8; bases outside the gene matches: 12. CDR3 sequence reads: CASSFFSLSGRSTQYF. In nucleotides, the CDR3 is TGTGCCAGCAGCTTCTTTAGTCTTAGCGGGAGATCTACGCAGTATTTT.

The chain recombines TRBV7-2 with TRBJ2-3, with 10 bases identical to TRBD2. Germline CDR1 SGHTA, CDR2 FQGNSA. The trim removed 5 bases at V and 1 base at J, leaving 6 bases unmatched. CDR3 size: 16 residues. The CDR3 reads CASSDRAGGRTDTQYF. The DNA of the CDR3 is TGTGCCAGCAGCGATCGAGCGGGGGGGCGCACAGATACGCAGTATTTT.

The CDR3 DNA is TGTGCCAGCAGTGAGGAGACCAGCTATGGCTACACCTTC. Its protein is CASSEETSYGYTF. V usage is TRBV6-1 and J usage is TRBJ1-2; D is ambiguous. Germline-derived CDR1 and CDR2 are MNHNS and SASEGT. CDR3 size: 13 residues. The V and J ends lost 3 bases and 4 bases respectively, with 9 bases between them.

The chain uses TRBV5-6 and TRBJ1-4; 7 bases fit TRBD1. Unmatched junction bases numbered 10, after V lost 0 bases and J lost 2 bases. Looked up from germline, CDR1 is SGHDT and CDR2 is YYEEEE. The CDR3 spans 18 residues. The CDR3: CASSLVVNLGQTNEKLFF. As DNA, the CDR3 is TGTGCCAGCAGCTTGGTCGTAAATTTGGGACAGACTAATGAAAAACTGTTTTTT.

This chain joins TRBV18 and TRBJ1-1, with D uncertain. CDR1 KGHSH and CDR2 LQKENI come from the germline V gene. Trimming removed 6 bases from V and 4 bases from J, with 12 bases in between. The CDR3 has 13 amino acids. CDR3: CASSAGGVTEAFF. The CDR3 coding sequence is TGTGCCAGCTCTGCAGGTGGGGTCACTGAAGCTTTCTTT.

The V call is TRBV29-1, the J call TRBJ1-1; D gene ambiguous. This CDR3 has 12 amino acids. Germline values: CDR1 SQVTM, CDR2 ANQGSEA. V was trimmed by 0 bases and J by 4 bases, leaving 6 bases between them. The CDR3 loop reads CSVEDWGTEAFF. DNA of the CDR3: TGCAGCGTTGAAGATTGGGGCACTGAAGCTTTCTTT.

This clone was recorded only once. This sequence joins TRBV5-4 and TRBJ2-7; D perhaps matches TRBD2 (5 bases). The CDR3 covers 15 residues. Per germline, CDR1 SGHNT and CDR2 YYREEE (reference sequence). With 0 bases removed from V and 0 bases from J, the gap between germline ends came to 10 bases. In DNA form, the CDR3 reads TGTGCCAGCAGCTTGGGCAGCGGAGCCTCCTACGAGCAGTACTTC. Its protein is CASSLGSGASYEQYF.

This chain uses TRBV19 with TRBJ2-7, with 11 positions matching TRBD2. CDR3 length equals 15 residues. Per the germline V gene, CDR1 is LNHDA and CDR2 is SQIVND (reference sequence). Trimming removed 6 bases from V and 3 bases from J; junction bases left unmatched: 7. The CDR3 spells CASREGLAGNYEQYF. As DNA, the CDR3 is TGTGCCAGTAGGGAAGGACTAGCGGGTAACTACGAGCAGTACTTC.